This entry lists 32 T cell receptor beta chains sequenced from one sample in a study of somatic mutations in cytotoxic T cells in rheumatoid arthritis. The table came from immunoSEQ multiplex PCR; TCRdb's copy has only in-frame clones and leaves some out. The sample lists around 7,400 clones; approximately 90% were seen once. Sequenced: CD8+ T cells sorted from blood. All receptors come from a man between 40 and 49 years old with rheumatoid arthritis.

This clone was recorded only once. The genes are TRBV7-9 and TRBJ2-1, with D uncertain. Germline V gene data show CDR1 as SEHNR and CDR2 as FQNEAQ (reference sequence). The CDR3 contains 16 residues. The ends were cut back, 2 bases at V and 5 bases at J, with 16 bases in the middle. The CDR3 DNA is TGTGCCAGCAGCTTATCAGGATTCAACGTAAACAATGAGCAGTTCTTC. This codes for CASSLSGFNVNNEQFF.

The rearrangement links TRBV20-1 to TRBJ2-7; TRBD2 matches at 8 bases. Losses at the gene ends were 6 bases for V and 3 bases for J; bases not matched to a gene: 1. The CDR3 runs 11 residues. Germline V gene sequence: CDR1 DFQATT, CDR2 SNEGSKA (reference sequence). CDR3 loop: CSASGGYEQYF. The CDR3, as DNA: TGCAGTGCGAGCGGGGGCTACGAGCAGTACTTC.

This sequence joins TRBV6-1 and TRBJ1-6, with no clear D. CDR1 and CDR2 (germline): MNHNS, SASEGT. The CDR3 has 13 residues. V was shortened by 7 bases and J by 14 bases, with 18 bases between the two germline ends. The CDR3 region is CASTDDSGTTLHF. The CDR3 DNA is TGTGCCAGCACCGATGATTCGGGTACAACCCTCCACTTT.

In this sample, this clone turned up a few times. The chain links TRBV6-1 to TRBJ2-7; weak D call: TRBD1 (6 bases). V gave up 2 bases and J gave up 7 bases, with 18 bases separating them. CDR3 size: 15 residues. From germline, CDR1 is MNHNS and CDR2 SASEGT. The CDR3 DNA sequence: TGTGCCAGCAGTGAAACCCGGCAGGGGTCGGGGGAGCAGTACTTC. Its protein is CASSETRQGSGEQYF.

The V call is TRBV5-4, the J call TRBJ2-7, with TRBD1 matching over 9 bases. CDR1 is SGHNT and CDR2 is YYREEE in the germline V gene (reference sequence). Trimming took 0 bases from V and 5 from J; bases not matched to a gene: 6. The CDR3 has 15 amino acids. The CDR3 is CASSLAGQGWDEQYF. CDR3 in DNA: TGTGCCAGCAGCTTGGCCGGACAGGGGTGGGACGAGCAGTACTTC.

V is TRBV6-1 and J is TRBJ2-7, with 11 bases lining up with TRBD2. The junction had 3 bases not matched to a gene; V was cut back by 5 bases and J by 3 bases. This CDR3 contains 14 residues. The germline V gene encodes CDR1 MNHNS and CDR2 SASEGT. CDR3 sequence: CASSNSGGVYEQYV. The CDR3 DNA follows: TGTGCCAGCAGTAATAGCGGGGGGGTCTACGAGCAGTACGTC.

The chain joins TRBV15 to TRBJ1-4; D is undetermined. Germline V gene lookup returns CDR1 LNHNV and CDR2 YYDKDF (reference sequence). The CDR3 contains 15 residues. The V and J ends lost 3 bases and 0 bases respectively, with 8 bases between them. In DNA form, the CDR3 reads TGTGCCACCAGCAGTGGGAGGTCAACTAATGAAAAACTGTTTTTT. The encoded protein is CATSSGRSTNEKLFF.

The chain carries TRBV28 and TRBJ2-7; TRBD2 aligns across 11 bases. Germline V CDR1 and CDR2: MDHEN, SYDVKM. V lost 6 bases to trimming and J lost 2 bases; unmatched junction nucleotides: 3. The length of the CDR3 is 14 residues. The CDR3 protein is CASSFSGGAYEQYV. DNA for the CDR3: TGTGCCAGCAGCTTTAGCGGGGGGGCCTACGAGCAGTACGTC.

The V and J genes are TRBV6-5 and TRBJ2-7; D is unresolved. Per germline, CDR1 MNHEY and CDR2 SVGAGI. The CDR3 is made up of 14 amino acids. The V and J ends lost 2 bases and 3 bases respectively, with 11 bases between them. The CDR3 spells CASSYGVGIYEQYF. CDR3 DNA sequence: TGTGCCAGCAGTTACGGAGTCGGTATCTACGAGCAGTACTTC.

This chain uses TRBV11-3 with TRBJ2-3, with a weak D call TRBD2 (5 bases). CDR1 and CDR2 from the germline V gene are SGHNT and YENEEA. CDR3 length equals 13 residues. V lost 3 bases to trimming and J lost 6 bases, with 10 bases between them. The CDR3 DNA follows: TGTGCCAGCAGCTTTCGTACGGGGGATACGCAGTATTTT. It yields the protein CASSFRTGDTQYF.

The chain combines TRBV11-2 with TRBJ1-5; D call uncertain. V shed 1 base and J shed 3 bases, with 4 bases lying between them. This CDR3 has 13 residues. From germline, CDR1 is SGHAT and CDR2 FQNNGV. CDR3 in amino acids: CASSLAPNQPQHF. The CDR3 bases are TGTGCCAGCAGCTTAGCTCCCAATCAGCCCCAGCATTTT. Full variable domain (rest looked up from reference TRBV11-2 and TRBJ1-5): EAGVAQSPRYKIIEKRQSVAFWCNPISGHATLYWYQQILGQGPKLLIQFQNNGVVDDSQLPKDRFSAERLKGVDSTLKIQPAKLEDSAVYLCASSLAPNQPQHFGDGTRLSIL.

The CDR3 DNA is TGTGCCAGCAGTTTAGGACCGCAGGGCTACGAGCAGTACTTC. It encodes CASSLGPQGYEQYF. The genes are TRBV5-6 and TRBJ2-7; a weak D match, TRBD1 (5 bases). The CDR3 sequence is 14 residues long. Germline V gives CDR1 SGHDT, CDR2 YYEEEE. The V gene lost 5 bases and the J gene lost 3 bases, with 15 bases spanning the gap.

The rearrangement joins TRBV27 to TRBJ2-3; no reliable D call. Trimming removed 6 bases from V and 6 bases from J, with 19 bases in between. This CDR3 contains 15 residues. Germline CDR1 is MNHEY and CDR2 is SMNVEV (reference sequence). The DNA for the CDR3 is TGTGCCAGCAGACCACCGGGTCTAACCCCCGATACGCAGTATTTT. Translation gives CASRPPGLTPDTQYF.

This sequence joins TRBV19 and TRBJ1-1; D ambiguous. Germline-derived CDR1 and CDR2 are LNHDA and SQIVND (reference sequence). The CDR3 is 14 residues long. The V end lost 1 base, the J end lost 0 bases, and 6 bases lay between the germline ends. Written as DNA, the CDR3 is TGTGCCAGTAGTATAGTCTCGGTGAACACTGAAGCTTTCTTT. It yields the protein CASSIVSVNTEAFF.

This clone was recorded once. CDR3 sequence (DNA): TGTGCCAGCAGCGGGACAGGGTTGGAGACCCAGTACTTC. Translated, it gives CASSGTGLETQYF. V is TRBV7-9 and J is TRBJ2-5; 9 bases map to TRBD1. CDR1 and CDR2 (germline): SEHNR, FQNEAQ (reference sequence). V trimming: 5 bases; J trimming: 5 bases; junction bases outside the gene matches: 3. The CDR3 contains 13 residues.

The chain's CDR3 is CASGLSVNTEAFF. In nucleotides, the CDR3 is TGTGCTAGTGGTTTATCTGTGAACACTGAAGCTTTCTTT. This chain uses TRBV12-5 with TRBJ1-1, with D hard to call. The germline gives CDR1 LGHNT, CDR2 FRNRAP. The CDR3 contains 13 residues. The V and J ends lost 3 bases and 0 bases respectively, with 5 bases between them. The full variable domain, in which reference TRBV12-5 and TRBJ1-1 provide the parts outside the CDR3, is DARVTQTPRHKVTEMGQEVTMRCQPILGHNTVFWYRQTMMQGLELLAYFRNRAPLDDSGMPKDRFSAEMPDATLATLKIQPSEPRDSAVYFCASGLSVNTEAFFGQGTRLTVV.

This clone came up a few times. This chain links TRBV2 with TRBJ2-7; 10 nucleotides align to TRBD1. The CDR3 covers 11 residues. The V gene's germline CDR1 is SNHLY and CDR2 FYNNEI. The trim removed 11 bases at V and 5 bases at J, leaving 3 bases unmatched. CDR3 loop: CARTGGHEQYF. CDR3 in DNA: TGTGCCCGGACAGGGGGACACGAGCAGTACTTC. Using reference TRBV2 and TRBJ2-7 for the parts outside the CDR3, the full variable domain is EPEVTQTPSHQVTQMGQEVILRCVPISNHLYFYWYRQILGQKVEFLVSFYNNEISEKSEIFDDQFSVERPDGSNFTLKIRSTKLEDSAMYFCARTGGHEQYFGPGTRLTVT.

The chain combines TRBV30 with TRBJ1-5; D might be TRBD1 (5 bases). The CDR3 runs 13 residues. Trimming pared 2 bases from V and 4 bases from J, leaving 9 bases between. Germline lookup yields CDR1 GTSNPN and CDR2 SVGIG (reference sequence). In nucleotides, the CDR3 is TGTGCCTGGAGTCCTGGGGGGAATCAGCCCCAGCATTTT. This encodes CAWSPGGNQPQHF.

Turning to this clone: This same CDR3 is encoded by further DNA sequences in the sample. V usage is TRBV19 and J usage is TRBJ1-6; D is undetermined. The CDR3 length is 13 residues. CDR1 is LNHDA and CDR2 is SQIVND in the germline V gene (reference sequence). V shed 6 bases and J shed 7 bases, with 10 bases lying between them. In nucleotides, the CDR3 is TGTGCCAGTAGCCAGGATCCGAATTCACCCCTCCACTTT. Translating it yields CASSQDPNSPLHF.

The J gene is TRBJ1-1, the V gene TRBV5-6, with D uncertain. V was pared by 5 bases and J by 5 bases, with 10 bases between. The CDR3 has 12 amino acids. The germline CDR1 and CDR2 sequences are SGHDT and YYEEEE. CDR3 protein: CASRAARTEAFF. The CDR3 region has the DNA TGTGCCAGCAGAGCTGCGAGGACTGAAGCTTTCTTT.

In this sample, this clone turned up once. The rearrangement joins TRBV4-1 to TRBJ2-3; 12 nucleotides agree with TRBD1. Germline V gene lookup returns CDR1 MGHRA and CDR2 YSYEKL. The CDR3 is 15 amino acids. V was pared by 5 bases and J by 7 bases, with 7 bases of the junction left unmatched. For the CDR3, the DNA is TGCGCCAGCAGCGACGGGGACAGGGGGCGAAATACGCAGTATTTT. This codes for CASSDGDRGRNTQYF.

This chain connects TRBV5-4 to TRBJ1-2; the D gene is possibly TRBD1 (5 bases). V was cut by 5 bases and J by 5 bases, with 16 bases left in between. Germline-derived CDR1 and CDR2 are SGHNT and YYREEE (reference sequence). CDR3 size: 14 residues. CDR3 nucleotide sequence: TGTGCCAGCAGAGAGGTAGGGGTAGGATATGGCTACACCTTC. As protein: CASREVGVGYGYTF.

J is TRBJ2-7 and V is TRBV19; TRBD2 aligns across 8 bases. Germline CDR1 reads LNHDA; CDR2 reads SQIVND (reference sequence). V was clipped by 1 base and J by 2 bases; unmatched bases: 7. The CDR3 covers 16 residues. CDR3: CASSIAHGGATYEQYF. The CDR3 bases are TGTGCCAGTAGTATAGCACACGGGGGGGCGACCTACGAGCAGTACTTC. The whole variable domain, remainder taken from reference TRBV19 and TRBJ2-7, is DGGITQSPKYLFRKEGQNVTLSCEQNLNHDAMYWYRQDPGQGLRLIYYSQIVNDFQKGDIAEGYSVSREKKESFPLTVTSAQKNPTAFYLCASSIAHGGATYEQYFGPGTRLTVT.

This chain links TRBV7-9 with TRBJ1-4, with D perhaps TRBD1 (5 bases). Germline V gene data show CDR1 as SEHNR and CDR2 as FQNEAQ (reference sequence). V lost 4 bases to trimming and J lost 3 bases, with 15 bases between them. There are 16 residues in the CDR3. The CDR3 sequence: CASSSLTEGPNEKLFF. The CDR3 DNA sequence: TGTGCCAGCAGCTCGTTGACGGAGGGACCTAATGAAAAACTGTTTTTT.

By share, this clone ranks as large. The V and J genes are TRBV2 and TRBJ2-1; 13 nucleotides agree with TRBD2. The CDR3 loop spans 15 amino acids. Germline CDR1 SNHLY, CDR2 FYNNEI. The J segment lost 10 bases and the V segment lost 3 bases, leaving 6 bases of the junction unmatched. In DNA, the CDR3 is TGTGCCAGCAGTGAGAGGACTAGCGGGGGCAGAGAGCAGTTCTTC. Protein product: CASSERTSGGREQFF. The full variable domain, rest sourced from reference TRBV2 and TRBJ2-1, is EPEVTQTPSHQVTQMGQEVILRCVPISNHLYFYWYRQILGQKVEFLVSFYNNEISEKSEIFDDQFSVERPDGSNFTLKIRSTKLEDSAMYFCASSERTSGGREQFFGPGTRLTVL.

This sequence joins TRBV7-6 and TRBJ1-2, with D possibly matching TRBD1 (5 bases). The germline CDR1 and CDR2 sequences are SGHVS and FNYEAQ. CDR3 length: 13 amino acids. The V and J ends lost 5 bases and 3 bases respectively, with 10 bases between them. For the CDR3, the DNA is TGTGCCAGCAGCAACCAGGGCCACTATGGCTACACCTTC. This sequence encodes CASSNQGHYGYTF.

This clone was detected only once. J is TRBJ1-2 and V is TRBV19, with D unclear. V gave up 3 bases and J gave up 0 bases, with 8 bases separating them. The germline CDR1 and CDR2 sequences are LNHDA and SQIVND (reference sequence). The CDR3 length is 14 residues. The CDR3 nucleotides read TGTGCCAGTAGTATGACTTTAGCTAACTATGGCTACACCTTC. As protein: CASSMTLANYGYTF.

This clone came up once. This sequence joins TRBV5-4 and TRBJ2-3, with 7 bases matching TRBD2. Germline trimming cut 0 bases from V and 5 bases from J; bases unmatched to any gene: 9. This CDR3 is 16 amino acids long. CDR1 and CDR2 from the germline V gene are SGHNT and YYREEE (reference sequence). CDR3 sequence: CASSLATRLAGDTQYF. CDR3 DNA sequence: TGTGCCAGCAGCTTGGCCACCCGACTAGCCGGAGATACGCAGTATTTT.

This clone has only one observation. The rearrangement links TRBV6-1 to TRBJ2-3, with D perhaps matching TRBD2 (6 bases). Looked up from germline, CDR1 is MNHNS and CDR2 is SASEGT. CDR3 length equals 15 residues. Trimming removed 2 bases at V and 1 base at J, with 10 bases between. The CDR3, as DNA: TGTGCCAGCAGTGAAACTAGCAGGGGCACAGATACGCAGTATTTT. This codes for CASSETSRGTDTQYF.

The chain uses TRBV19 and TRBJ1-2; 9 bases line up with TRBD1. Trimming removed 1 base from V and 8 bases from J; junction bases left unmatched: 2. The length of the CDR3 is 13 residues. Germline CDR1 is LNHDA and CDR2 is SQIVND (reference sequence). The DNA for the CDR3 is TGTGCCAGTAGTATAGGGACAGGGGACGGCTACACCTTC. Translated: CASSIGTGDGYTF.

The J gene is TRBJ2-7, the V gene TRBV5-4; weak D call: TRBD1 (6 bases). The CDR3 has 12 residues. V was cut by 4 bases and J by 4 bases, with 9 bases left in between. Germline values: CDR1 SGHNT, CDR2 YYREEE (reference sequence). CDR3 nucleotides: TGTGCCAGCAGCCTACAGGGTTACGAGCAGTACTTC. The encoded protein is CASSLQGYEQYF.

The chain recombines TRBV19 with TRBJ1-5; D is unclear. The length of the CDR3 is 14 residues. V lost 7 bases to trimming and J lost 7 bases, with 17 bases between them. Germline CDR1 is LNHDA and CDR2 is SQIVND (reference sequence). For the CDR3, the DNA is TGTGCCAGTACCACTGATGGGCGGAGGCAGCCCCAGCATTTT. Its translation: CASTTDGRRQPQHF.